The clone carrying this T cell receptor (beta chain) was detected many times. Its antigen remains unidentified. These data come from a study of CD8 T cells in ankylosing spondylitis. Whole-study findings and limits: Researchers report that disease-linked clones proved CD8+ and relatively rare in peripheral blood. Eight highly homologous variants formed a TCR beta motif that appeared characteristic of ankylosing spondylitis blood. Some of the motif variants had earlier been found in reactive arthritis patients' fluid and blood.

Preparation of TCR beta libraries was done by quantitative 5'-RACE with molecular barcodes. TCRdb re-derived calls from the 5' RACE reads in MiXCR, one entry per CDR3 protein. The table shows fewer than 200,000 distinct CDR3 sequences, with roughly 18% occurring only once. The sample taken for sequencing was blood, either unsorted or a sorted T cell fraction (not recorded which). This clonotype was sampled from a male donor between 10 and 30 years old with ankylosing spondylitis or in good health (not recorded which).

CDR3 sequence: CASSETFDSYEQYF. CDR3 nucleotides: TGTGCCAGCAGCGAGACGTTTGACTCCTACGAGCAGTACTTC. The chain recombines TRBV7-3 with TRBJ2-7; D is unclear. The length of the CDR3 is 14 residues. Trimming took off 5 bases at V and 0 bases at J, with 11 bases between the two ends. From germline, CDR1 is SGHTA and CDR2 FQGTGA. Drawing the rest from reference TRBV7-3 and TRBJ2-7, the complete variable domain is GAGVSQTPSNKVTEKGKYVELRCDPISGHTALYWYRQSLGQGPEFLIYFQGTGAADDSGLPNDRFFAVRPEGSVSTLKIQRTERGDSAVYLCASSETFDSYEQYFGPGTRLTVT.